The next 3 T cell receptor beta chains were all read from a single sample in a study of T cell changes during pregnancy in multiple sclerosis. Only in-frame clones appear in the TCRdb table, and some are missing; sequencing was by immunoSEQ multiplex PCR. The sample consists of some 55,000 clones, more than 90% of them appearing once. The sequenced sample was peripheral blood, obtained after pregnancy. These receptors all stem from a female donor in good health, enrolled as a control in a pregnancy study.

The chain uses TRBV19 and TRBJ1-2, with 10 bases that match TRBD1. This CDR3 region has 16 residues. In germline, CDR1 is LNHDA, CDR2 SQIVND (reference sequence). V gave up 7 bases and J gave up 2 bases; unmatched junction bases: 10. CDR3 in DNA: TGTGCCAGTAAATTCGGACAGGGGGAGATAAACTATGGCTACACCTTC. Its translation: CASKFGQGEINYGYTF.

CDR3: CASSYVQGRGYTF. The CDR3 region has the DNA TGTGCCAGCAGTTATGTACAGGGGAGAGGCTACACCTTC. The J gene is TRBJ1-2, the V gene TRBV27; 7 positions agree with TRBD1. The CDR3 runs 13 residues. V shed 4 bases and J 8 bases; nucleotides not matched to a gene: 7. Per germline, CDR1 MNHEY and CDR2 SMNVEV (reference sequence).

The V gene is TRBV5-1, the J gene TRBJ1-2; D unclear. The CDR3 is 15 amino acids. V lost 0 bases and J 4 bases, leaving 13 bases between the germline ends. The V gene's germline CDR1 is SGHRS and CDR2 YFSETQ. As DNA, the CDR3 is TGCGCCAGCAGCTTGGAGGGTAGCGGGTTCTATGGCTACACCTTC. Translated, it gives CASSLEGSGFYGYTF.